A selection of T cell receptor beta chains follows, all from one sample in a study of T cells in Graves' hyperthyroidism and ophthalmopathy. Each CDR3 protein is one row after TCRdb ran MiXCR on the multiplex PCR reads. The data hold nearly 600,000 distinct CDR3 sequences, with 12% to 15% observed a single time. Material for sequencing was blood. The source is a woman aged 18-29 years with Graves' ophthalmopathy. Both conserved end residues are part of each CDR3. A D gene is named only where the DNA matches it firmly. A clone size is listed for some rows: how often the clone was seen (once, few, many), or a class if it is expanded.

DNA	CDR3	size	J	D	V
TGTGCCAGCTCACCAAATAGCGGGGCCGACTACGAGCAGTACTTC	CASSPNSGADYEQYF	NA	TRBJ2-7	TRBD2	TRBV18
TGCAGTGCTAGAGATCTAGGGCCGACAGGGTCCTACGAGCAGTACTTC	CSARDLGPTGSYEQYF	many	TRBJ2-7	TRBD1	TRBV20-1
TGTGCCAGCAGTTGGAAGGGGACAGGGGGATGTTCGACTAGCAATCAGCCCCAGCATTTT	CASSWKGTGGCSTSNQPQHF	many	TRBJ1-5	TRBD1	TRBV14
TGCGCCAGCAGCTTGGACCACCGGGACAGGGGTGAAAAACTGTTTTTT	CASSLDHRDRGEKLFF	NA	TRBJ1-4	TRBD1	TRBV5-1
TGTGCCAGCAGTTTGGGACAGGGGTATCTATTCAGTGGTGGCTACACCTTC	CASSLGQGYLFSGGYTF	many	TRBJ1-2	TRBD1	TRBV28
TGTGCCAGCAGCCATCGTGGCAGTGGGGGTCCAGATACGCAGTATTTT	CASSHRGSGGPDTQYF	many	TRBJ2-3	NA	TRBV14
TGTGCCAGCAGTGATGGGCTAGCGGGCCTCAATGAGCAGTTCTTC	CASSDGLAGLNEQFF	NA	TRBJ2-1	TRBD2	TRBV2
TGTCCCCTCTTGTGGGGGTGCACCGGGGAGCTGTTTTTT	CPLLWGCTGELFF	few	TRBJ2-2	NA	TRBV27
TGTGCCAGCACCCCCTCCTCGTGGGTCCAAGAGACCCAGTACTTC	CASTPSSWVQETQYF	many	TRBJ2-5	NA	TRBV7-2
TGCAGTGCTAGAGGCGCGGGACTAGCGGGAGGGCCATCAGAGACCCAGTACTTC	CSARGAGLAGGPSETQYF	many	TRBJ2-5	TRBD2	TRBV20-1
TGCAGTGCTAATGAGGCGGGAGTCTACGAGCAGTACTTC	CSANEAGVYEQYF	many	TRBJ2-7	TRBD2	TRBV20-1
TGTGCCAGCAGTTCCAACAGGGGACCCTACAATGAGCAGTTCTTC	CASSSNRGPYNEQFF	many	TRBJ2-1	TRBD1	TRBV28
TGTGCCAGCAGGTTAAATGCCGGAGAGACCCAGTACTTC	CASRLNAGETQYF	few	TRBJ2-5	NA	TRBV7-9
TGTGCCAGCAGTTTCGTATCGGGGGCCTACGAGCAGTACTTC	CASSFVSGAYEQYF	many	TRBJ2-7	NA	TRBV27
TGTGCCAGCAACCCTAACCACTTGGACAATTGGTTCGACACAGATACGCAGTATTTT	CASNPNHLDNWFDTDTQYF	many	TRBJ2-3	NA	TRBV11-3
TGTGCCAGTAGTCCTAGCGTGGGCGGGACTGAGCAGTTCTTC	CASSPSVGGTEQFF	NA	TRBJ2-1	NA	TRBV19
TGTGCCAGCAGACAGGGGCCGCAGTATTTT	CASRQGPQYF	many	TRBJ2-3	TRBD1	TRBV2
TGCAGTGCTCATACAGGTATGGCCTCCTACGAGCAGTACTTC	CSAHTGMASYEQYF	NA	TRBJ2-7	NA	TRBV20-1
TGCGCCAGCAGCTTGGATGACAAAGGAAAACTGTTTTTT	CASSLDDKGKLFF	NA	TRBJ1-4	NA	TRBV5-1
TGTGCTAGTGGTTTGGTACCAGACGAGCAGTACTTC	CASGLVPDEQYF	NA	TRBJ2-7	NA	TRBV12-5
TGTGCCAGCAACGGAGGAGGGGGCCGGGGGGAGCAGTACTTC	CASNGGGGRGEQYF	many	TRBJ2-7	NA	TRBV7-9
TGTGCCAGTAGTGTCACAGGGGAGTACAATGAGCAGTTCTTC	CASSVTGEYNEQFF	many	TRBJ2-1	TRBD1	TRBV19
TGTGCCAGCAGTGAACACTATGGCTACACCTTC	CASSEHYGYTF	few	TRBJ1-2	NA	TRBV6-1
TGTGCCAGCAGTTCAGCGAATGCCATCGGCGAGCAGTACTTC	CASSSANAIGEQYF	many	TRBJ2-7	NA	TRBV12-3/TRBV12-4
TGTGCCAGCAGCCAAGACATATGGAACACTGAAGCTTTCTTT	CASSQDIWNTEAFF	few	TRBJ1-1	NA	TRBV14
TGTGCCAGCAGCTCCCCCCGGCGAGGACTAGCGGGAAGGTACGAGCAGTGCTTC	CASSSPRRGLAGRYEQCF	many	TRBJ2-7	TRBD2	TRBV7-2
TGTGCCGGTAGTGAGACAGGGGGTAGGGAGACCCAGTACTTC	CAGSETGGRETQYF	NA	TRBJ2-5	TRBD1	TRBV19
TGCGCCAGCAGCCAAAGACAGGGACCCGGGGAGCTGTTTTTT	CASSQRQGPGELFF	NA	TRBJ2-2	TRBD1	TRBV4-3
TGCAGTGCCCCGGACGAGATCCAAGAGACCCAGTACTTC	CSAPDEIQETQYF	few	TRBJ2-5	NA	TRBV20-1
TGTGCCATCAGGACAGACTCCTACGAGCAGTACTTC	CAIRTDSYEQYF	many	TRBJ2-7	NA	TRBV10-3
TGTGCCAGCAGCCAAGATGGAGGACTAGCGGGGTCAGATACGCAGTATTTT	CASSQDGGLAGSDTQYF	few	TRBJ2-3	TRBD2	TRBV4-2
TGTGCCAGCAGCCCTGCTGGGGCTAGCGGCTCCTACGAGCAGTACTTC	CASSPAGASGSYEQYF	NA	TRBJ2-7	TRBD2	TRBV5-4
TGTGCCACCGGGCCCCTAGATAACTACGAGCAGTACTTC	CATGPLDNYEQYF	NA	TRBJ2-7	NA	TRBV19
TGTGCCAGCAGCCTGAATACGGGACTAGCGGCACTAGAGCAGTTCTTC	CASSLNTGLAALEQFF	many	TRBJ2-1	TRBD2	TRBV11-2
TGTGCCTGGAGCTTGGACCTGTCGGACACTGAAGCTTTCTTT	CAWSLDLSDTEAFF	many	TRBJ1-1	NA	TRBV30
TGTGCCAGCAGTCAGAGGGGCGACAGGTCGAACACCGGGGAGCTGTTTTTT	CASSQRGDRSNTGELFF	NA	TRBJ2-2	NA	TRBV6-1
TGTGCCACCAGCAGGGGAGATGGCTACACCTTC	CATSRGDGYTF	few	TRBJ1-2	NA	TRBV15
TGCGCCAGCAGCTTAGGGTTAATGAGCGGGAGGCCCACAGATACGCAGTATTTT	CASSLGLMSGRPTDTQYF	NA	TRBJ2-3	TRBD2	TRBV5-1
TGTGTCAGCAGTGAATCGGGAGCCGTAGATACGCAGTATTTT	CVSSESGAVDTQYF	NA	TRBJ2-3	NA	TRBV2
TGTGCCAGCAGTTTTAACCGGGCAGGGGGCACAGATACGCAGTATTTT	CASSFNRAGGTDTQYF	few	TRBJ2-3	NA	TRBV28
TGTGCCAGCAGCTTAGTAGGGGGTTGGGGCACAGATACGCAGTATTTT	CASSLVGGWGTDTQYF	few	TRBJ2-3	NA	TRBV7-9
TGTGCTAGTGGTTTGTCACGGTTGGGTGCTACCTACGAGCAGTACTTC	CASGLSRLGATYEQYF	few	TRBJ2-7	NA	TRBV12-5
TGTGCCAGCAAGGAGGGCTATGGCTACACCTTC	CASKEGYGYTF	few	TRBJ1-2	NA	TRBV6-1
TGTGCCAGCACCCAGGGGGATGGCTATGGCTACACCTTC	CASTQGDGYGYTF	many	TRBJ1-2	TRBD1	TRBV11-2
TGTGCCACCAGTGATATGGGACTAGCGGGAACATACAATGAGCAGTTCTTC	CATSDMGLAGTYNEQFF	NA	TRBJ2-1	TRBD2	TRBV24-1
TGTGCCAGCAGTCCCCCCCAAAGTGCGGGGCGCAAGGAGCAGTTCTTC	CASSPPQSAGRKEQFF	many	TRBJ2-1	NA	TRBV27
TGTGCCTGGACCGGCCAAGGTTGGACAGGGGCAGCAGGCTACACCTTC	CAWTGQGWTGAAGYTF	few	TRBJ1-2	TRBD1	TRBV30
TGTGCCAGCAGTTTCTATGGGAGCTCGCACTCCTACGAGCAGTACTTC	CASSFYGSSHSYEQYF	many	TRBJ2-7	NA	TRBV28
TGTGCCAGCAGCTTACGACAGGGGGCGGAGCAGTACTTC	CASSLRQGAEQYF	many	TRBJ2-7	TRBD1	TRBV7-6
TGTGCCTCTGAGACGGTTAACTATGGCTACACCTTC	CASETVNYGYTF	few	TRBJ1-2	NA	TRBV30
TGTGCCAGCAGTGTAGAGGGGGACTATAATTCACCCCTCCACTTT	CASSVEGDYNSPLHF	many	TRBJ1-6	NA	TRBV2
TGTGCCACCCAGTATGGCGCACCCTCCTACGAGCAGTACTTC	CATQYGAPSYEQYF	many	TRBJ2-7	NA	TRBV28
TGTGCCAGCAGCTGGACGATCGACGAGCAGTACTTC	CASSWTIDEQYF	few	TRBJ2-7	NA	TRBV5-6
TGTGCCTGGAGTGTTAAAGCAACCTATGGCTACACCTTC	CAWSVKATYGYTF	few	TRBJ1-2	NA	TRBV30
TGTGCCACCAGTGACCCCAAGGTGGCCGGGACGGTCACAGATACGCAGTATTTT	CATSDPKVAGTVTDTQYF	few	TRBJ2-3	NA	TRBV24-1
TGTGCCAGCAGCCCACCGGGACAGTCCACCTACGAGCAGTACTTC	CASSPPGQSTYEQYF	many	TRBJ2-7	TRBD1	TRBV7-2
TGTGCCAGCAGTTCCCCGGGGGGTGGCACTGAAGCTTTCTTT	CASSSPGGGTEAFF	many	TRBJ1-1	NA	TRBV12-3/TRBV12-4